The rows below give T cell receptor beta chains drawn from one sample of a study of T cells after yellow fever vaccination. A single record per CDR3 protein comes from TCRdb applying MiXCR to the 5' RACE reads. The table includes 300,000 or so distinct CDR3 sequences, 10% to 15% detected once. Specimen: CD4+ T cells sorted from PBMCs, collected 45 days after the yellow fever booster vaccination. Receptors originate from a man aged 25-40 years who received the YFV17D yellow fever vaccine. Each CDR3 is given with its conserved first and last residue. D genes are given only for firm matches. Clone size is not always given. Where it is, it says once, few, many or a class for expanded clones.

clone size: -
D gene: TRBD2
V gene: TRBV29-1
J gene: TRBJ2-3
CDR3 protein: CSVRSLAGGDPDTQYF
CDR3 DNA: TGCAGCGTTCGATCACTAGCGGGAGGGGACCCCGATACGCAGTATTTT

clone size: few
D gene: -
V gene: TRBV7-9
J gene: TRBJ2-3
CDR3 protein: CASILSGVVGTDTQYF
CDR3 DNA: TGTGCCAGCATCTTATCTGGGGTGGTGGGCACAGATACGCAGTATTTT

clone size: -
D gene: -
V gene: TRBV29-1
J gene: TRBJ2-3
CDR3 protein: CSVRSFSTDTQYF
CDR3 DNA: TGCAGCGTAAGGAGCTTTAGCACAGATACGCAGTATTTT

clone size: few
D gene: -
V gene: TRBV7-9
J gene: TRBJ2-7
CDR3 protein: CASSQLKGVGYEQYF
CDR3 DNA: TGTGCCAGCAGCCAGCTAAAGGGAGTCGGCTACGAGCAGTACTTC

clone size: few
D gene: TRBD1
V gene: TRBV4-1
J gene: TRBJ2-6
CDR3 protein: CASSQRPIIPGQAVGGANVLTF
CDR3 DNA: TGCGCCAGCAGCCAACGACCAATCATTCCGGGACAGGCAGTTGGCGGGGCCAACGTCCTGACTTTC

clone size: few
D gene: -
V gene: TRBV6-6
J gene: TRBJ2-1
CDR3 protein: CASSYSSRGNEFF
CDR3 DNA: TGTGCCAGCAGTTACTCGAGCCGCGGGAACGAGTTCTTC

clone size: -
D gene: -
V gene: TRBV20-1
J gene: TRBJ2-1
CDR3 protein: CCARELRAKSSYNEQFF
CDR3 DNA: TGCTGTGCTAGAGAGCTTCGAGCGAAAAGCTCCTACAATGAGCAGTTCTTC

clone size: -
D gene: -
V gene: TRBV5-1
J gene: TRBJ2-1
CDR3 protein: CASSLAGGTDYNEQFF
CDR3 DNA: TGCGCCAGCAGCTTGGCCGGCGGGACGGACTACAATGAGCAGTTCTTC

clone size: few
D gene: TRBD1
V gene: TRBV27
J gene: TRBJ1-2
CDR3 protein: CASSRWTGGGDGYTF
CDR3 DNA: TGTGCCAGCAGTCGATGGACAGGGGGAGGGGATGGCTACACCTTC

clone size: few
D gene: TRBD2
V gene: TRBV4-3
J gene: TRBJ2-6
CDR3 protein: CASSRTSGRAFGANVLTF
CDR3 DNA: TGCGCCAGCAGTAGAACTAGCGGGAGGGCTTTTGGGGCCAACGTCCTGACTTTC

clone size: many
D gene: TRBD1
V gene: TRBV29-1
J gene: TRBJ2-5
CDR3 protein: CSVYRGSETQYF
CDR3 DNA: TGCAGCGTTTACAGGGGTAGCGAGACCCAGTACTTC

clone size: many
D gene: -
V gene: TRBV7-2
J gene: TRBJ2-3
CDR3 protein: CASSFGPSTDTQYF
CDR3 DNA: TGTGCCAGCAGCTTCGGTCCTAGCACAGATACGCAGTATTTT